These 3 T cell receptor beta chains share one sample of origin, sequenced in a study of blood T cell repertoires in COVID-19. The protocol was immunoSEQ multiplex PCR, while the TCRdb copy is restricted to in-frame clones and leaves out a portion. Of about 76,000 clones in the sample, 70% to 90% were seen once. The material sequenced was peripheral blood. These receptors all come from a woman in her sixties or seventies with acute or convalescent COVID-19.

V gene TRBV7-9 combines with J gene TRBJ1-2; 9 bases match TRBD1. CDR3 length: 15 amino acids. V lost 1 base to trimming and J lost 4 bases; unmatched junction nucleotides: 4. The germline V gene encodes CDR1 SEHNR and CDR2 FQNEAQ (reference sequence). In DNA, the CDR3 is TGTGCCAGCAGCTTAGACAGGGGGCGCACCTATGGCTACACCTTC. Protein product: CASSLDRGRTYGYTF.

This clone was seen a single time. This sequence joins TRBV30 and TRBJ1-3; weak D call: TRBD1 (5 bases). Looked up from germline, CDR1 is GTSNPN and CDR2 is SVGIG (reference sequence). This CDR3 has 14 amino acids. Trimming left V 3 bases short and J 0 bases short, with 9 bases between. CDR3 loop: CAWREGSSGNTIYF. CDR3 nucleotide sequence: TGTGCCTGGAGGGAGGGGAGCTCTGGAAACACCATATATTTT.

The chain joins TRBV30 to TRBJ1-3; D is unresolved. Per the germline V gene, CDR1 is GTSNPN and CDR2 is SVGIG (reference sequence). Trimming took off 3 bases at V and 2 bases at J, with 17 bases between the two ends. This CDR3 is 16 amino acids long. Written as DNA, the CDR3 is TGTGCCTGGAGATCCCAGGCAGTCCGACCTGGAAACACCATATATTTT. Residues: CAWRSQAVRPGNTIYF.